A selection of T cell receptor beta chains follows, all from one sample in a study of blood T cell repertoires in COVID-19. Clones were sequenced by immunoSEQ multiplex PCR, and TCRdb holds only the in-frame ones, with some missing. Of 300,000 to 350,000 clones listed, about nine tenths are singletons. Source material: peripheral blood. The receptor source for this set is a woman in her twenties or thirties with COVID-19, enrolled during active disease. The CDR3 runs from the conserved cysteine through the conserved F or W. The order of the fields is V gene, CDR3 length, CDR3 protein.

TRBV19 | 13 | CASSMRPGQPQHF
TRBV9 | 15 | CASSSTGGSGNTIYF
TRBV3-1/TRBV3-2 | 14 | CASSRSGGANEQFF
TRBV14 | 16 | CASSSLQGKIPYEQYF
TRBV6-5 | 15 | CASRSVQGGTGELFF
TRBV10-3 | 17 | CAISEFEVGRRGTEAFF
TRBV30 | 15 | CAWSVVGVGNEKLFF
TRBV5-4 | 14 | CASSPGRGGTEAFF
TRBV13 | 17 | CASTVFGDRGFNYGYTF
TRBV28 | 12 | CASSGGGTRAHF
TRBV5-8 | 13 | CASSLRQFYGYTF
TRBV7-9 | 12 | CASSSGSETQYF
TRBV5-4 | 14 | CASSSGGDTGELFF
TRBV19 | 15 | CASSIDGGTTDTQYF
TRBV5-1 | 15 | CASSLEWDSPVGLFF
TRBV5-4 | 15 | CASSHRRDRVNEQFF
TRBV5-1 | 14 | CASSFTGEVETQYF
TRBV28 | 16 | CASRSLSANQVYGYTF
TRBV6-5 | 14 | CASSRQGGNQPQHF
TRBV20-1 | 13 | CSASAGPREKLFF
TRBV18 | 15 | CASSQTGQINEKLFF
TRBV14 | 13 | CASSHGGKETQYF
TRBV5-1 | 14 | CASSLTTENYGYTF
TRBV7-9 | 16 | CASSLDRGISGNTIYF
TRBV4-1 | 14 | CASSQAGTGYEQYF
TRBV7-9 | 14 | CASRGQTSTDTQYF
TRBV4-1 | 14 | CASSQQGTGNTIYF
TRBV19 | 15 | CASSVGDSGANVLTF
TRBV29-1 | 14 | CSVELEALGTEAFF
TRBV18 | 16 | CASSPRTGSDNSPLHF
TRBV10-3 | 15 | CAISESRGATDTQYF
TRBV6-5 | 14 | CASGRGGPTDTQYF
TRBV5-6 | 13 | CASSLAGNTEAFF
TRBV11-2 | 16 | CASSSRGTGAGNTIYF
TRBV19 | 15 | CASTLMGVTNEKLFF
TRBV5-6 | 16 | CASRARGPGANYGYTF
TRBV6-1 | 13 | CASSDPSLNIQYF
TRBV13 | 21 | CASSVRRPGQQKGRSGTEAFF
TRBV19 | 13 | CASKRSGKETQYF
TRBV6-6 | 12 | CASRTANTEAFF
TRBV2 | 14 | CASSQKQANTEAFF
TRBV9 | 14 | CASSEPAENSPLHF
TRBV6-1 | 16 | CASSELTGTGGHEQYF
TRBV4-1 | 12 | CASSPAGSPLHF
TRBV28 | 13 | CATPTSFPTEAFF
TRBV5-1 | 17 | CASSLEGTGYHTGELFF
TRBV12-3/TRBV12-4 | 12 | CASIDRGIGYTF